This TCR beta chain emerged from a study of T cell responses to AZD1222 COVID-19 vaccine. Study findings and constraints: Regions 160-218 and 743-854 dominated among vaccine-associated CD4 TCRs spanning spike.

Trimming removed 8 bases from V and 2 bases from J, with 6 bases in between. Germline CDR1 reads SGHTA; CDR2 reads FQGTGA. The CDR3 covers 12 residues. The data were produced by immunoSEQ multiplex PCR, yet TCRdb's version contains in-frame clones alone and is incomplete. The table has around 140,000 clones, more than 85% seen once; the top ten hold 1.4%. A word on this clone: Its antigen is undetermined.

This specimen was peripheral blood, taken on day 0 of AZD1222 vaccination. The sequence was obtained from an adult in good health. The chain is built from TRBV7-3 and TRBJ2-2; D perhaps matches TRBD2 (5 bases). The CDR3 protein is CASRLNTGELFF. The CDR3 bases are TGTGCCAGCCGACTAAACACCGGGGAGCTGTTTTTT.